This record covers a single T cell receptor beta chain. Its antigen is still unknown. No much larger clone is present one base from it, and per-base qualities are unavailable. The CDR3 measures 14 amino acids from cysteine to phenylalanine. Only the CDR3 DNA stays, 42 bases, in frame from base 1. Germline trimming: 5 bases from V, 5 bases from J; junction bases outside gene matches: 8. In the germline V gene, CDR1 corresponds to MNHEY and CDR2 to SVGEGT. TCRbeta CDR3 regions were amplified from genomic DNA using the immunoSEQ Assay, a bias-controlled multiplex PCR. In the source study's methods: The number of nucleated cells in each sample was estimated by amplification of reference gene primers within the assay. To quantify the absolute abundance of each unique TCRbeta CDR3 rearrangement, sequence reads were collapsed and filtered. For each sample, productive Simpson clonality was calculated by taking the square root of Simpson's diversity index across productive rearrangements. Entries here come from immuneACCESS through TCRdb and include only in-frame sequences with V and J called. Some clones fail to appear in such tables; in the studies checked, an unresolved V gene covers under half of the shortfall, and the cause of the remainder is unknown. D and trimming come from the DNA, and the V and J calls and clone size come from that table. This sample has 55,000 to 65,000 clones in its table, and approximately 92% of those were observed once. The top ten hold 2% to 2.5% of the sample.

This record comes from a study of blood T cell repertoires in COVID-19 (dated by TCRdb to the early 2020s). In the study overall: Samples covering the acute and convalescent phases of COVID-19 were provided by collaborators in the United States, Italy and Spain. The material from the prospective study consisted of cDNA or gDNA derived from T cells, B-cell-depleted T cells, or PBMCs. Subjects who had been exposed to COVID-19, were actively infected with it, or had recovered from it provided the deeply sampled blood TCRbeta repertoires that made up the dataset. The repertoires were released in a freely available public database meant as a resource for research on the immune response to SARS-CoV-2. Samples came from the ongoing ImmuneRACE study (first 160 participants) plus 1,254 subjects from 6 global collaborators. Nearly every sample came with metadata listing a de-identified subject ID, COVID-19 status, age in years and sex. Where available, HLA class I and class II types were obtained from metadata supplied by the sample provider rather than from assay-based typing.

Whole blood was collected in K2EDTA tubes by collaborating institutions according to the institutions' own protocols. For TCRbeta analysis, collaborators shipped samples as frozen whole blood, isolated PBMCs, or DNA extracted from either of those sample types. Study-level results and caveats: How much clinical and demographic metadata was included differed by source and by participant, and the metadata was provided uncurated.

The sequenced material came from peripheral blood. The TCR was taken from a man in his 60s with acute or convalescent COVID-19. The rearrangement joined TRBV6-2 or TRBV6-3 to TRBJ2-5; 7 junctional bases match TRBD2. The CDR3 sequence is CASSRLAVRETQYF. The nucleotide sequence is TGTGCCAGCAGTCGGCTAGCGGTCAGGGAGACCCAGTACTTC.